Sequencing of this TCR beta chain was carried out in a study of blood T cell repertoires in COVID-19. Germline CDR1 SEHNR, CDR2 FQNEAQ (reference sequence). The CDR3 totals 16 residues. V dropped 5 bases and J dropped 3; count of bases not matched to a gene: 8. Per the study methods: Nucleated cell number was recorded as an estimate derived from reference gene primer amplification. Some clones are missing from TCRdb's copy, which holds only in-frame ones; the method was immunoSEQ multiplex PCR. V and J calls and clone size follow that table, whereas D and trimming were derived from the DNA. In the table there are approximately 68,000 clones, roughly 80% of which are singletons.

Sample: peripheral blood. The TCR comes from a man older than 75 with active COVID-19. The gene calls are TRBV7-9 and TRBJ1-3; TRBD1 matches at 9 bases. CDR3 region: CASSERDRERGNTIYF. CDR3 DNA: TGTGCCAGCAGCGAGAGGGACAGGGAGCGTGGAAACACCATATATTTT.